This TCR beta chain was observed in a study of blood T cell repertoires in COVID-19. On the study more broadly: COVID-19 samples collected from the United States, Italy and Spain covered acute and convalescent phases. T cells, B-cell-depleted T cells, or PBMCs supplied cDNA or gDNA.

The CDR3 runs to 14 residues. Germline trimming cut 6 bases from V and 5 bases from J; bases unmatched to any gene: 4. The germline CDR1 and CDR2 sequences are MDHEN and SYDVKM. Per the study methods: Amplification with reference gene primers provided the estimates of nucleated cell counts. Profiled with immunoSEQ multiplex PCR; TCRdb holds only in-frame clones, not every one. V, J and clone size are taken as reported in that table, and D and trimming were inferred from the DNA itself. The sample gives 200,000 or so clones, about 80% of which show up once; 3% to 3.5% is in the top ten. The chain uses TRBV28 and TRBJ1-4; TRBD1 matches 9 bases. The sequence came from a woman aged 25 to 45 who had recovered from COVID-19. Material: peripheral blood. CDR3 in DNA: TGTGCCAGCAGGGGAGGACAGGGGAATGAAAAACTGTTTTTT. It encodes CASRGGQGNEKLFF.